This T cell receptor beta chain was identified in a study of cytotoxic CD8 clonotypes in ibrutinib-treated CLL. Study details: The patients, under twelve relapsed/refractory and approximately 14 treatment-naive, included approximately 18 who were IGHV unmutated. Study findings and constraints: Public clonotypes were seen rarely and were contracted or stable on treatment. Sample timing was unmatched between remission and later-progressing patients; lymph nodes unstudied.

Assay: immunoSEQ multiplex PCR; the TCRdb copy retains only in-frame clones and omits some. The data hold 70,000 to 80,000 clones, with over 80% observed a single time. The CDR3 is made up of 21 amino acids. Of note for this clone: Its antigen is as yet unknown.

The sample was PBMCs, taken after 24 months of ibrutinib treatment. The chain is built from TRBV21-1 and TRBJ2-7. TRBV21-1 corresponds to a pseudogene. The sequence was collected from a human donor with chronic lymphocytic leukemia. Here the CDR3 DNA reads TGTGCCAGCAGCATCGTGACAGAGAGGAGCCACAGCGGCGCGAATCCCTACGAGCAGTACTTC. Its protein is CASSIVTERSHSGANPYEQYF.